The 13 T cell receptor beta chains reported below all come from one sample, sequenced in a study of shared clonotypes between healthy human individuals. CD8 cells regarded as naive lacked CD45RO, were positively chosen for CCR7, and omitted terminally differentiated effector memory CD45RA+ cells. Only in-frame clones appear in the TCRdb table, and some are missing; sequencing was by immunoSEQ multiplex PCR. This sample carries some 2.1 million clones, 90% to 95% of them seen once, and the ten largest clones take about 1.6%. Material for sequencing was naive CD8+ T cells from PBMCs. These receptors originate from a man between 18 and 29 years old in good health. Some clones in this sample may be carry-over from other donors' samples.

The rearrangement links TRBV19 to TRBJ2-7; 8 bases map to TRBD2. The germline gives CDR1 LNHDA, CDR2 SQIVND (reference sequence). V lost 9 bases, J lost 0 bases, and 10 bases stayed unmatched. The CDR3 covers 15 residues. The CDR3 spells CARRGSGTSSYEQYF. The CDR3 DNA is TGTGCCAGAAGGGGTAGCGGGACTAGCTCCTACGAGCAGTACTTC.

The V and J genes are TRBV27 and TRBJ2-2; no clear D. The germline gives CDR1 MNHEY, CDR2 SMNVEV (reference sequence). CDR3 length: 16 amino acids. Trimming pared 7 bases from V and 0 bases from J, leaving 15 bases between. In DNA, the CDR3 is TGTGCCAGCAACTCCGCGGCAGTCGCGAACACCGGGGAGCTGTTTTTT. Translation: CASNSAAVANTGELFF.

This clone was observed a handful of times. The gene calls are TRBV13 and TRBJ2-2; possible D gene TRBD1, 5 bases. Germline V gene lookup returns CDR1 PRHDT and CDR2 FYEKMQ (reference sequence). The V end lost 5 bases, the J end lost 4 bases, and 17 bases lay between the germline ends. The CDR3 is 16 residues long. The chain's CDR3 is CASSTRQSPGTGELFF. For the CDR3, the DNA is TGTGCCAGCAGCACCCGACAGAGCCCGGGCACCGGGGAGCTGTTTTTT.

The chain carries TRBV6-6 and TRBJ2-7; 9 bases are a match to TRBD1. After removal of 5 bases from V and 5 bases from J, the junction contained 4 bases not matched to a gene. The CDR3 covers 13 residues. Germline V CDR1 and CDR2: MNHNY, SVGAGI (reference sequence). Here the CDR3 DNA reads TGTGCCAGCAGTGGACAGGGGCGGGACGAGCAGTACTTC. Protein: CASSGQGRDEQYF.

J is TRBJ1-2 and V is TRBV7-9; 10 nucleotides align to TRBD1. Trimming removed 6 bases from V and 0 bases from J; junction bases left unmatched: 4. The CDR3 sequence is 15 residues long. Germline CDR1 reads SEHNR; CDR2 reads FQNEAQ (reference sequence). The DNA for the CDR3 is TGTGCCAGCAGGGCAGACAGGGGGCCTAACTATGGCTACACCTTC. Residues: CASRADRGPNYGYTF.

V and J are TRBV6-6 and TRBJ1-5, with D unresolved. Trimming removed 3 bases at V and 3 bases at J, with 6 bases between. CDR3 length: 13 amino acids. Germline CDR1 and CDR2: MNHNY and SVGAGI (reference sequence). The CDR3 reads CASSYQVNQPQHF. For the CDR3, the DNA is TGTGCCAGCAGTTATCAGGTCAATCAGCCCCAGCATTTT.

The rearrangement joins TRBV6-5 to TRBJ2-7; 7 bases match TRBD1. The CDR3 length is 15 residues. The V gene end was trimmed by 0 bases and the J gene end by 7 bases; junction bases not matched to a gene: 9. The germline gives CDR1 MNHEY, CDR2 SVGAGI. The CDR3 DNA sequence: TGTGCCAGCAGTTACTCTCAACAGGGGCCGGGGGAGCAGTACTTC. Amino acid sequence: CASSYSQQGPGEQYF.

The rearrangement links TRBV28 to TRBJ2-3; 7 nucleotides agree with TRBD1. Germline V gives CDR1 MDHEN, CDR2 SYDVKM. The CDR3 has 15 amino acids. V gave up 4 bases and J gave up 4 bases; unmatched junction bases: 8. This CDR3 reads CASSSWTGGADTQYF. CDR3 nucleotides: TGTGCCAGCAGTTCATGGACAGGAGGCGCAGATACGCAGTATTTT.

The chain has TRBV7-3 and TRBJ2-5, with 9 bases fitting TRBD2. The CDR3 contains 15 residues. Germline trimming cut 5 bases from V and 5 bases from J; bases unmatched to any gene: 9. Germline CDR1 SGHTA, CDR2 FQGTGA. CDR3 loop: CASSLGREGLETQYF. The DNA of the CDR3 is TGTGCCAGCAGCCTAGGGCGGGAGGGCCTGGAGACCCAGTACTTC.

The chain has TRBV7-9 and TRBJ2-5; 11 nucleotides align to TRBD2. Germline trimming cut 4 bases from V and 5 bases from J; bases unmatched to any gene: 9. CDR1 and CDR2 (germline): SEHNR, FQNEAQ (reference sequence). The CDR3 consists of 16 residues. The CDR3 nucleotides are TGTGCCAGCAGCTCGAGACTAGCGGGAAGCGGGGAGACCCAGTACTTC. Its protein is CASSSRLAGSGETQYF.

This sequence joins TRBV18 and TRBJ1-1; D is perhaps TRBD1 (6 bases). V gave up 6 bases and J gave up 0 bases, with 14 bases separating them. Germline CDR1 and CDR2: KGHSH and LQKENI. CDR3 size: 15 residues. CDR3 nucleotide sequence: TGTGCCAGCTCTCCGGCAGGGGTCATGAACACTGAAGCTTTCTTT. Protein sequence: CASSPAGVMNTEAFF.

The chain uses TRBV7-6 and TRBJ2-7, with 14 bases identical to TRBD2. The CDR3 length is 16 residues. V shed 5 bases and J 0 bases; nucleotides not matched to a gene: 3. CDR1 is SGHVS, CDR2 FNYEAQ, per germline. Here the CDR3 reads CASSPGLAGDSYEQYF. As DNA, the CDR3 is TGTGCCAGCAGCCCGGGACTAGCGGGGGACTCCTACGAGCAGTACTTC.

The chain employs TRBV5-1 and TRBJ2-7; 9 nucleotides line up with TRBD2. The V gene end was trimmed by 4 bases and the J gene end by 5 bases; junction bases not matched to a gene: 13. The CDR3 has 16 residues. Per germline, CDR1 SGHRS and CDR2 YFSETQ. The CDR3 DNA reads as TGCGCCAGCAGCCCGTCCGGGCTAGCGGGATACAACGAGCAGTACTTC. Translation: CASSPSGLAGYNEQYF.